The clone carrying this T cell receptor (beta chain) occurred once. The germline V gene has CDR1 GTSNPN and CDR2 SVGIG (reference sequence). CDR3 length: 11 amino acids. J was trimmed by 6 bases and V by 3 bases; bases with no gene match: 0. Per the original data handling: The authors estimated nucleated cell counts from reference gene primer amplification. Assay used: immunoSEQ multiplex PCR; TCRdb lists only in-frame clones, some missing. V and J calls and clone size are as listed in that table; D and trimming were resolved from the DNA. The sample has over 150,000 clones, roughly 73% seen once. This record comes from a study of blood T cell repertoires in COVID-19. Study-level background: There were acute and convalescent COVID-19 samples, and they came from the United States, Italy and Spain. T cells, B-cell-depleted T cells, or PBMCs provided the cDNA or gDNA that served as material.

The TCR was taken from a man between 70 and 80 years old with acute or convalescent COVID-19. Sequenced: peripheral blood. This chain uses TRBV30 with TRBJ1-1, with TRBD1 matching over 8 bases. The CDR3 sequence is CAWRDRAEAFF. Here the CDR3 DNA reads TGTGCCTGGAGGGACAGGGCTGAAGCTTTCTTT.